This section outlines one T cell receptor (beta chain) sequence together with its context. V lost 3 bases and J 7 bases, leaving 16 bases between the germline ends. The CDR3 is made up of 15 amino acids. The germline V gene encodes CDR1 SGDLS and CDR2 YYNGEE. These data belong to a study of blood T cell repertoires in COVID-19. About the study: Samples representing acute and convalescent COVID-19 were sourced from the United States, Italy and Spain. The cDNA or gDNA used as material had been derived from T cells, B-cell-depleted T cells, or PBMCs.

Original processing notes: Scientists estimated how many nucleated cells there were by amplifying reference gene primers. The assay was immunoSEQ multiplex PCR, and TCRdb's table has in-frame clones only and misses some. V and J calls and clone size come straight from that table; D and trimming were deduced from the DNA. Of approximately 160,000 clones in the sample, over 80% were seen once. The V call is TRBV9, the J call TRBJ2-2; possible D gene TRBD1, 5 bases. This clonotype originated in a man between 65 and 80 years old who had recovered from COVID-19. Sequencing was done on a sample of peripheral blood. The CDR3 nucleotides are TGTGCCAGCAGCGCCCTGACAGATGCGGTCGGGGAGCTGTTTTTT. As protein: CASSALTDAVGELFF.